A single sample is the source of the 9 T cell receptor beta chains below, sequenced in a study of control samples from healthy donors and cancer patients. Sequenced by immunoSEQ multiplex PCR; TCRdb stores in-frame clones only, minus some. The table includes approximately 79,000 clones, around 91% detected once. Specimen: blood. The receptors were sampled from a man in his fifties in good health.

This sequence joins TRBV11-2 and TRBJ2-2; a possible D gene is TRBD2 (5 bases). The germline V and J ends were trimmed by 1 base and 7 bases, with 7 bases remaining between them. CDR1 is SGHAT and CDR2 is FQNNGV in the germline V gene. The CDR3 is 13 residues long. CDR3 nucleotides: TGTGCCAGCAGCTTAGGAGGGATCGGGGAGCTGTTTTTT. This sequence encodes CASSLGGIGELFF.

In its sample, this clone was seen a few times. The chain links TRBV9 to TRBJ1-3, with D unclear. V gave up 0 bases and J gave up 1 base, with 2 bases separating them. There are 13 residues in the CDR3. Germline CDR1 SGDLS, CDR2 YYNGEE. CDR3 in DNA: TGTGCCAGCAGCGTAGCTTCTGGAAACACCATATATTTT. It yields the protein CASSVASGNTIYF.

This chain links TRBV6-5 with TRBJ1-1; D might be TRBD1 (5 bases). The V gene's germline CDR1 is MNHEY and CDR2 SVGAGI. The length of the CDR3 is 15 residues. The germline V and J ends were trimmed by 2 bases and 2 bases, with 12 bases remaining between them. CDR3 DNA: TGTGCCAGCAGTTACGGGGCAGGAGTTAACACTGAAGCTTTCTTT. This sequence encodes CASSYGAGVNTEAFF.

In its sample, this clone was seen once. The chain couples TRBV5-8 to TRBJ2-3, with 10 bases lining up with TRBD2. Germline-derived CDR1 and CDR2 are SGHTS and YDEGEE. The CDR3 contains 16 residues. V shed 4 bases, J shed 0 bases, and the junction held 5 bases outside the gene matches. This CDR3 is CASSTRTSGSTDTQYF. CDR3 coding DNA: TGTGCCAGCAGCACAAGGACTAGCGGTAGCACAGATACGCAGTATTTT.

This clone was found once. This sequence joins TRBV7-8 and TRBJ2-7, with 7 bases that match TRBD2. This CDR3 is built from 14 residues. With V trimmed by 2 bases and J by 3 bases, 4 bases remained unmatched. The V gene's germline CDR1 is SGHVS and CDR2 FQNEAQ. The CDR3 sequence is CASSLIGGSYEQYF. The CDR3 DNA is TGTGCCAGCAGCTTAATCGGGGGGAGCTACGAGCAGTACTTC.

This clone occurred once. The CDR3 nucleotides are TGTGCCAGCAGCCTACGACGGCCCCAAGCTAACTATGGCTACACCTTC. It codes for CASSLRRPQANYGYTF. The J gene is TRBJ1-2, the V gene TRBV2, with D unresolved. This CDR3 is 16 amino acids long. Germline V gene data show CDR1 as SNHLY and CDR2 as FYNNEI. Trimming removed 6 bases from V and 0 bases from J, with 17 bases in between.

The gene calls are TRBV6-5 and TRBJ2-7; tentative D call: TRBD2 (6 bases). Trimming left V 6 bases short and J 6 bases short, with 12 bases between. The CDR3 length is 12 residues. CDR1 is MNHEY, CDR2 SVGAGI, per germline. CDR3 amino acids: CASREGPAEQYF. The CDR3 region has the DNA TGTGCCAGCAGGGAGGGGCCCGCCGAGCAGTACTTC.

The chain uses TRBV2 and TRBJ2-7; TRBD1 is a possible D gene (6 bases). Trimming stripped 7 bases from V and 2 bases from J, with 21 bases between. This CDR3 is built from 16 residues. In germline, CDR1 is SNHLY, CDR2 FYNNEI. In DNA, the CDR3 is TGTGCCAGCATTTTTAACCCTACAGGGCCACCCTACGAGCAGTACTTC. Amino acid sequence: CASIFNPTGPPYEQYF.

The chain has TRBV7-8 and TRBJ1-5, with 11 bases matching TRBD1. Trimming cost V 5 bases and J 6 bases; bases outside gene matches: 6. The germline gives CDR1 SGHVS, CDR2 FQNEAQ. The CDR3 contains 15 residues. The CDR3 DNA reads as TGTGCCAGCAGCCGAGGGGGACAGGGGGTTCAGCCCCAGCATTTT. This encodes CASSRGGQGVQPQHF.